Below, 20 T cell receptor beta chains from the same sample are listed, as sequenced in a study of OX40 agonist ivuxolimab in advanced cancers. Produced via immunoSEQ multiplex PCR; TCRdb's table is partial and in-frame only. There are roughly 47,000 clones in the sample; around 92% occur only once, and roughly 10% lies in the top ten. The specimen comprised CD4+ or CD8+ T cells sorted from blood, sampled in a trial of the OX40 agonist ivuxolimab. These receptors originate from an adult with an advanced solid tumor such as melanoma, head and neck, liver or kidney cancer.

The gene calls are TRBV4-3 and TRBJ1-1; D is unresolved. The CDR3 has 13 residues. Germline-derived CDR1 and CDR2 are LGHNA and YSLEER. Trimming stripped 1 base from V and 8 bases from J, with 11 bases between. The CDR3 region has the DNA TGCGCCAGCAGCCAAGTCCGTGATACAGAAGCTTTCTTT. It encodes CASSQVRDTEAFF.

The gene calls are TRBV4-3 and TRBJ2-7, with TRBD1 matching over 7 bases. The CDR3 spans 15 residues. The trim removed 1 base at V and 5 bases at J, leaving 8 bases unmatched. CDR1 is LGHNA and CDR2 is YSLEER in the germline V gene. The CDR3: CASSQGQGLPDEQYF. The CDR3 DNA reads TGCGCCAGCAGCCAAGGACAGGGTTTGCCTGACGAGCAGTACTTC.

Here the CDR3 DNA reads TGCGCCAGCAGTCTCTCAGCTAGCGGGGTTGATACGCAGTATTTT. It yields the protein CASSLSASGVDTQYF. V and J are TRBV4-1 and TRBJ2-3; 9 bases match TRBD2. The CDR3 has 15 amino acids. Germline CDR1 MGHRA, CDR2 YSYEKL. Losses at the gene ends were 6 bases for V and 6 bases for J; bases not matched to a gene: 10.

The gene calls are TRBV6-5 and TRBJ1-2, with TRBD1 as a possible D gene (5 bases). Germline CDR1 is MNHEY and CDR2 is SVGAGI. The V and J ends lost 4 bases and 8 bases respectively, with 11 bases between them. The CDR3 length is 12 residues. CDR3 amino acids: CASSLLGEGYTF. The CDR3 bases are TGTGCCAGCAGTTTGCTGGGGGAGGGCTACACCTTC.

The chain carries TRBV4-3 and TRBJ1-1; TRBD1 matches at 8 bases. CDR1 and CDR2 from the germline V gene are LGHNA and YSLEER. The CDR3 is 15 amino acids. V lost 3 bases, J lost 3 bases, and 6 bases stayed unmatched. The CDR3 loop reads CASSHFSTGDTEAFF. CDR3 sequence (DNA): TGCGCCAGCAGCCATTTCTCGACAGGGGACACTGAAGCTTTCTTT.

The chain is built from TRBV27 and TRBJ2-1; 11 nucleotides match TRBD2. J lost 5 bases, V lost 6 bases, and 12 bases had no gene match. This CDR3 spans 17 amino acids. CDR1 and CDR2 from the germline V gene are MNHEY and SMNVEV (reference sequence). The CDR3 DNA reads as TGTGCCAGCAGCCCCTTCTCTAGCGGGGGGACCAACAATGAGCAGTTCTTC. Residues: CASSPFSSGGTNNEQFF.

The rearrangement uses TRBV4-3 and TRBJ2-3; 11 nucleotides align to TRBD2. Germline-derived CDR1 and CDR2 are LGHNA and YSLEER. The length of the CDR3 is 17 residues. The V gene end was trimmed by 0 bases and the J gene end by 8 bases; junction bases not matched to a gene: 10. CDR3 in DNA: TGCGCCAGCAGCCAAGACATGACTAGCGGGATCCGGGTTACGCAGTATTTT. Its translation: CASSQDMTSGIRVTQYF.

As DNA, the CDR3 is TGTGCCAGCAGCTTAGCGTCGCTTGAAGCTTTCTTT. Encoded protein: CASSLASLEAFF. J is TRBJ1-1 and V is TRBV7-2; D uncertain. Germline assignment: CDR1 SGHTA and CDR2 FQGNSA. Trimming removed 0 bases from V and 7 bases from J, with 6 bases in between. There are 12 residues in the CDR3.

The CDR3 coding sequence is TGCGCCAGCAGTGGAGGGTACGAGCAGTACTTC. It codes for CASSGGYEQYF. V usage is TRBV5-1 and J usage is TRBJ2-7; the D gene is possibly TRBD2 (6 bases). This CDR3 is 11 amino acids long. Germline V gives CDR1 SGHRS, CDR2 YFSETQ. V shed 5 bases and J shed 4 bases, with 7 bases lying between them.

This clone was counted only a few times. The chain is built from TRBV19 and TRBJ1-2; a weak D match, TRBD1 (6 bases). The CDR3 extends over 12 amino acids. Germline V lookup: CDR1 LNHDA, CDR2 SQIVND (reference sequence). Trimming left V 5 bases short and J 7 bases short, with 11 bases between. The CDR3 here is CASSPGVVGYTF. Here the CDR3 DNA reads TGTGCCAGTAGTCCAGGGGTAGTTGGCTACACCTTC. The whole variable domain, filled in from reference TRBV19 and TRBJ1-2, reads DGGITQSPKYLFRKEGQNVTLSCEQNLNHDAMYWYRQDPGQGLRLIYYSQIVNDFQKGDIAEGYSVSREKKESFPLTVTSAQKNPTAFYLCASSPGVVGYTFGSGTRLTVV.

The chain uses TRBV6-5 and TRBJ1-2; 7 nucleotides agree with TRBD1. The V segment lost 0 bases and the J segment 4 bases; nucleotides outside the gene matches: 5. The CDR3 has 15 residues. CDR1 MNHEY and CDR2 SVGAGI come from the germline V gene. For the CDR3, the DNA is TGTGCCAGCAGTTACTCGAGTAGGACAGGCTATGGCTACACCTTC. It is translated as CASSYSSRTGYGYTF.

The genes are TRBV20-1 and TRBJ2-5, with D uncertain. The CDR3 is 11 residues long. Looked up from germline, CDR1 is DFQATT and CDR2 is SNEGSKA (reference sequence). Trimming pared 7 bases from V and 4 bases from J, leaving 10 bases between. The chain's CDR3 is CSGWWGETQYF. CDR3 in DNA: TGCAGTGGGTGGTGGGGAGAGACCCAGTACTTC.

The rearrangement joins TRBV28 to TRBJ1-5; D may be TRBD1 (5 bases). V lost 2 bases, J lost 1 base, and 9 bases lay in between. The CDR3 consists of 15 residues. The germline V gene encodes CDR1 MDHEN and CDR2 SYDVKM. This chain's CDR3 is CASSLGGFSNQPQHF. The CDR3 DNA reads TGTGCCAGCAGTTTAGGGGGTTTCAGCAATCAGCCCCAGCATTTT.

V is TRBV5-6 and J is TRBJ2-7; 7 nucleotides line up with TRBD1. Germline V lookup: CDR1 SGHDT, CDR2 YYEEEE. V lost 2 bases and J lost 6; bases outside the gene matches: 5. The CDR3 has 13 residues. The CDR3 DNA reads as TGTGCCAGCAGCTTCCCAGACAGGGTCGAGCAGTACTTC. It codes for CASSFPDRVEQYF.

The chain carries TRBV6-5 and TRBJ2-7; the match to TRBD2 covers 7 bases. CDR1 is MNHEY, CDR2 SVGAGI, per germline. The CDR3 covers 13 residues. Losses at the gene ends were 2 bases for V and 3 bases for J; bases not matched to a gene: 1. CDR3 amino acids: CASSYRDYYEQYF. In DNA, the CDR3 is TGTGCCAGCAGTTACAGGGACTACTACGAGCAGTACTTC.

CDR3 protein: CASSRQLAGPYNEQFF. The CDR3 DNA is TGCGCCAGCAGCCGCCAACTAGCGGGACCTTACAATGAGCAGTTCTTC. The chain couples TRBV4-3 to TRBJ2-1; TRBD2 agrees at 10 bases. From germline, CDR1 is LGHNA and CDR2 YSLEER. Losses at the gene ends were 4 bases for V and 4 bases for J; bases not matched to a gene: 7. The CDR3 totals 16 residues.

This CDR3 is CASSYRGGQAFF. Here the CDR3 DNA reads TGTGCCAGCAGCTACAGGGGGGGCCAGGCTTTCTTT. The chain couples TRBV11-1 to TRBJ1-1, with 8 bases fitting TRBD1. Germline V CDR1 and CDR2: SGHAT, FQDESV (reference sequence). The CDR3 contains 12 residues. Trimming cost V 4 bases and J 11 bases; bases outside gene matches: 6. The full variable domain, completed using reference TRBV11-1 and TRBJ1-1, is EAEVAQSPRYKITEKSQAVAFWCDPISGHATLYWYRQILGQGPELLVQFQDESVVDDSQLPKDRFSAERLKGVDSTLKIQPAELGDSAMYLCASSYRGGQAFFGQGTRLTVV.

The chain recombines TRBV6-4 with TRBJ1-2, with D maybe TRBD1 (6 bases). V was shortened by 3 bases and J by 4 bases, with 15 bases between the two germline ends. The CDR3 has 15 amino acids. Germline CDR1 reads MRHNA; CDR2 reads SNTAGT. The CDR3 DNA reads TGTGCCAGCAGTGAGGTCTCCGGGGGCGGCTATGGCTACACCTTC. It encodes CASSEVSGGGYGYTF.

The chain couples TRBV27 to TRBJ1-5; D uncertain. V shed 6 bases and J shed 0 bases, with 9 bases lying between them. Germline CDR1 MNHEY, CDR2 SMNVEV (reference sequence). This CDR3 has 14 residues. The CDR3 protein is CASSLAYSNQPQHF. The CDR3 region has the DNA TGTGCCAGCAGCTTGGCCTATAGCAATCAGCCCCAGCATTTT.

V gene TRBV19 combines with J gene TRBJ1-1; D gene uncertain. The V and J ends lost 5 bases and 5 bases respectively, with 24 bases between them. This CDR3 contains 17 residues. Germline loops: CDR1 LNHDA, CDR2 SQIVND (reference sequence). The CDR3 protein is CASSALFGSASRTEAFF. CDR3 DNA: TGTGCCAGTAGTGCCCTGTTTGGTTCCGCAAGCAGGACTGAAGCTTTCTTT.